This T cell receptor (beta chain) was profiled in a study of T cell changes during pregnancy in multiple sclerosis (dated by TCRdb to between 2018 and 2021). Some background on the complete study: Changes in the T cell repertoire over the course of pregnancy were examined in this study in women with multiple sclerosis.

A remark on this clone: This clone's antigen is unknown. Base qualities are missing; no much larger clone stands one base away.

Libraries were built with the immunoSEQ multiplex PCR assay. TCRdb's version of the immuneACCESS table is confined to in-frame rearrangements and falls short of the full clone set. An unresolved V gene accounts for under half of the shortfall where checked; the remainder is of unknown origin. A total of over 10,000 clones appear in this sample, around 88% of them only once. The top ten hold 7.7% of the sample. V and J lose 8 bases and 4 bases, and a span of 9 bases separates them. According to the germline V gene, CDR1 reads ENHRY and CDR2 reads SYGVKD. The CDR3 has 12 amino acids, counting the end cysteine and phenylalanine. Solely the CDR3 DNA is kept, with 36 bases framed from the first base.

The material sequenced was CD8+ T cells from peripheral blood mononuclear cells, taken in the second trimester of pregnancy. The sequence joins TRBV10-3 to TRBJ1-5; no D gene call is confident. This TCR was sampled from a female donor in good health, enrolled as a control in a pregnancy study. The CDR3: CAIGRRNQPQHF. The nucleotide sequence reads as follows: TGTGCCATCGGAAGGAGGAATCAGCCCCAGCATTTT.